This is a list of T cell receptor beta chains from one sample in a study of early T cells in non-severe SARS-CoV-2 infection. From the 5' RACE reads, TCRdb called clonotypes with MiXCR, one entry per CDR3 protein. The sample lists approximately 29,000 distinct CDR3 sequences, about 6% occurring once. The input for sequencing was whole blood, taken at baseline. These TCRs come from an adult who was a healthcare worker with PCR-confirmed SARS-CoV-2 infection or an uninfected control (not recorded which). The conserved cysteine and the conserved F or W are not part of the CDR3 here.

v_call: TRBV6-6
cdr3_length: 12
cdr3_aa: ASRTGDRGWKLF

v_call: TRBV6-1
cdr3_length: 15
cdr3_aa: ASSRTSYAENTGELF

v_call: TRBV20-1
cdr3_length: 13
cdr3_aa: SARAGGNSNQPQH

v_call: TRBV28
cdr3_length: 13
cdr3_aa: ASSSPGTGINTIY

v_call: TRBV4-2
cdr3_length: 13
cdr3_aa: ASSPYQGTNSPLH

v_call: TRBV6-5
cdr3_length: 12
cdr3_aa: ASNPGGAPYGYT

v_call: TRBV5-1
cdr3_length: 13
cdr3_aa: ASSLSVTGVDTQY

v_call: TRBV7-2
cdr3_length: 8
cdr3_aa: ASSPNEQF

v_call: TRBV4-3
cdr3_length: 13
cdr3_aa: ASSQEGTTGSPLH

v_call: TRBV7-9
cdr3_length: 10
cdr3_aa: ASSLEARAAF

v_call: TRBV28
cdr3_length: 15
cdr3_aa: ASSLFGGGYSNQPQH

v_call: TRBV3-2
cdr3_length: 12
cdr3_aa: ASRPGQKNQPQH

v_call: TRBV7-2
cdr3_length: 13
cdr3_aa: ASSSPGGRVNEQF

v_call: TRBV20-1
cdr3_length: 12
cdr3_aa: STNPLGIGTEQF

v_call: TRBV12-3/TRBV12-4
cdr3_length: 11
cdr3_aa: ASSFSVNYEQY

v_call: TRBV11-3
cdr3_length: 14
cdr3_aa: ASSWDRIRSYNEQF

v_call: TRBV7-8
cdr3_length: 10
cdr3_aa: ASAATKNIQY

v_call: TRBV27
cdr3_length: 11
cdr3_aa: ASSPQDRYGYT

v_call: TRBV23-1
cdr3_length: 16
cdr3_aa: ASSQSHESQARTTEAF

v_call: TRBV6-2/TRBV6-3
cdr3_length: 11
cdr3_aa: ASSYGQHQPQH

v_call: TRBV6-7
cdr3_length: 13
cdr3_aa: ASSPTGAEDNEQF

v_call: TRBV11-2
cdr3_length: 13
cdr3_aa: ASSLEAGGMDEQF

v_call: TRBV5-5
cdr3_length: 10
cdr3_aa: ASSQTFYGYT

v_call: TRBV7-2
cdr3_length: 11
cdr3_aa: ASSFPWDEKLF

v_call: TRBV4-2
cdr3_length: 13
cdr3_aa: ASSPTGGPDNEQF

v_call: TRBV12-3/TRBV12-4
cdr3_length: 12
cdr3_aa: ASSNVAGKGEQY

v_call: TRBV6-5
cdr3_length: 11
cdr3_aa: ASSRPGGNEQF

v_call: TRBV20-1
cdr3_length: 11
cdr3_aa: SARLQRSYGYT

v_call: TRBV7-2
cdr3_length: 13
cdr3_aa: ASSSTQGYQETQY

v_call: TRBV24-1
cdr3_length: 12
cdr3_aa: ATSAGVPYNEQF

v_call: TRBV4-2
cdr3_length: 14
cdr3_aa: ASSQDLAGETGELF

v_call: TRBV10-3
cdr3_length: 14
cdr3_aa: AISERNRGTYYGYT

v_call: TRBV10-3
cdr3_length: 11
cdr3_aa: AISETALETQY

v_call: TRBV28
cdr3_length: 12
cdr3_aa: ASSLSGSLTEAF

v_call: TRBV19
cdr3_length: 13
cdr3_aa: ASSIVRSNTGELF

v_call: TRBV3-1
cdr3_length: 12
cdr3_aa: ASSPRRLDYEQY

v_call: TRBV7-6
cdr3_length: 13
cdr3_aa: ASSLASGGTDTQY

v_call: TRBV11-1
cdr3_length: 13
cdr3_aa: ASSLDIGLNTEAF

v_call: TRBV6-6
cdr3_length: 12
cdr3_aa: ASSRRDRAYEQY

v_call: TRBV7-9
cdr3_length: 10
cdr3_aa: ASSLPGGTQY

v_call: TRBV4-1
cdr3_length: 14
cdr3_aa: ASSLGKEGINTEAF

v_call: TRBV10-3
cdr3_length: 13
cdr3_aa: AISESGGPGNTIY

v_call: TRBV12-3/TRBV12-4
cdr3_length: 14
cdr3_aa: ASSTTSGASTDTQY

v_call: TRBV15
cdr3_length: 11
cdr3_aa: ATSPHRGLEQY

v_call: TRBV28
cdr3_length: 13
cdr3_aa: ASSSGTGMGYGYT

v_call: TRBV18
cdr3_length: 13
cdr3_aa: ASSPAHGVSYEQY